This is a list of T cell receptor beta chains from one sample in a study of preoperative IRX-2 immunotherapy in early breast cancer. Only in-frame clones appear in the TCRdb table, and some are missing; sequencing was by immunoSEQ multiplex PCR. Altogether under 1,300 clones are present, approximately 61% being singletons, with the ten largest covering over 9%. The sample was tumor tissue, taken before IRX-2 immunotherapy. These receptors came from a human donor with breast cancer. Both conserved end residues are part of each CDR3. The order of the fields is D gene, clone size, V gene, J gene, CDR3 DNA, CDR3 protein. The D gene is left open where the match is weak. Clone size is shown for a subset of rows, as once, few, many or a class of expanded clone.

NA	NA	TRBV10-1	TRBJ2-1	TGCGCCAGCGCCACTGGTGGGGGTTACAATGAGCAGTTCTTC	CASATGGGYNEQFF
TRBD1	NA	TRBV11-3	TRBJ1-5	TGTGCCAGCAGCTTGGGACAGGGGGGCCAGCCCCAGCATTTT	CASSLGQGGQPQHF
TRBD2	large	TRBV29-1	TRBJ2-7	TGCAGCGTTGTTGCCGGGACTAGCGAAGAGCAGTACTTC	CSVVAGTSEEQYF
NA	NA	TRBV18	TRBJ1-3	TGTGCCAGCTCACTACCAGGGGTCCCAGGAGGAAACACCATATATTTT	CASSLPGVPGGNTIYF
NA	NA	TRBV6-8	TRBJ1-1	TGTGCCAGCAGTTACACGCGGCCGGGACGTTGGTACACTGAAGCTTTCTTT	CASSYTRPGRWYTEAFF
NA	large	TRBV6-8	TRBJ2-7	TGTGCCGGTAGAGTCGGGGCAAGTTCTTCCTACGAGCAGTACTTC	CAGRVGASSSYEQYF
NA	NA	TRBV6-8	TRBJ1-1	TGTGCCAGCAGCGACGGGGGGCAGGTCACTGAAGCTTTCTTT	CASSDGGQVTEAFF
NA	NA	TRBV18	TRBJ2-5	TGTGCCAGCTCACAGGTGTCTGAGACCCAGTACTTC	CASSQVSETQYF
NA	NA	TRBV11-3	TRBJ2-1	TGTGCCAGCAGCTTAGTTTTGAGTACCTCCGACAATGAGCAGTTCTTC	CASSLVLSTSDNEQFF
TRBD1	NA	TRBV9	TRBJ1-2	TGTGCCAGCAGGTCTACAGGGGCCCCTGGTGGCTACACCTTC	CASRSTGAPGGYTF
NA	once	TRBV11-3	TRBJ2-5	TGTGCCAGCAGCTTAGGGGCCAGGGTCGCCGGGACCCAGTACTTC	CASSLGARVAGTQYF